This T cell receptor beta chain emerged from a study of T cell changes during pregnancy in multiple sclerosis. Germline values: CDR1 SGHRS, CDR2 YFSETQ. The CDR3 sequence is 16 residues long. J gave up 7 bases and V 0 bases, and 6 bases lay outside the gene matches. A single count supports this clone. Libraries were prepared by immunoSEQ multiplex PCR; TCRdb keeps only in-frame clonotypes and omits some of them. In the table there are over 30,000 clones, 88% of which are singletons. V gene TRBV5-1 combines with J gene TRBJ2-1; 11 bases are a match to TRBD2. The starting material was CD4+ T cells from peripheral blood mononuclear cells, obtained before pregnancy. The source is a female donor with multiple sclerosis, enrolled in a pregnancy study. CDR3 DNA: TGCGCCAGCAGCTTGGCAGGACTAGCGGGTCAAAATGAGCAGTTCTTC. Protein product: CASSLAGLAGQNEQFF.